This TCR beta chain stems from a study of blood T cell repertoires in COVID-19 (dated by TCRdb to 2020 to 2022). For the study in its entirety: The collaborator samples originated in the United States, Italy and Spain and spanned the acute and convalescent phases of COVID-19. The prospective study material was composed of cDNA or gDNA derived from T cells, B-cell-depleted T cells, or PBMCs. The dataset comprised deeply sampled blood TCRbeta repertoires from subjects exposed to, actively infected with, or recovered from COVID-19. The repertoires were released in a freely available public database intended as a resource for research on the immune response to SARS-CoV-2. Samples came from the ongoing ImmuneRACE study (first 160 participants) plus 1,254 subjects from 6 global collaborators. Sample metadata almost always included a de-identified subject ID, COVID-19 status, age in years and sex. HLA class I and class II types, where available, came from metadata supplied by the sample provider rather than from assay-based typing.

TCRbeta CDR3 regions were amplified from genomic DNA by means of the immunoSEQ Assay, a bias-controlled multiplex PCR. Regarding the original processing steps: The number of nucleated cells in each sample was estimated from the amplification of reference gene primers within the assay. To quantify the absolute abundance of each unique TCRbeta CDR3 rearrangement, sequence reads were collapsed and filtered. For each sample, productive Simpson clonality was calculated as the square root of Simpson's diversity index across productive rearrangements. TCRdb mirrors the immuneACCESS table, restricted to in-frame sequences. Some clones are absent from its copies; in checked studies, under half trace to an unresolved V gene, and the reason for the others is unknown. That table gives V, J and clone size, and the DNA gave D and trimming. The sample has more than 300,000 clones on record, about 90% of them singletons. The top ten clones comprise about 10% of the sample.

One collaborating source in Seattle enrolled patients while the patients were actively infected and followed the patients over time throughout the course of disease. Collaborating institutions collected whole blood in K2EDTA tubes following their own protocols. Collaborator samples were shipped for TCRbeta analysis as frozen whole blood, isolated PBMCs, or DNA extracted from either sample type. In the case of this clone: What antigen it recognizes has not been identified. No quality values exist for individual bases; no much larger clone is one base distant.

Results and caveats for the whole study, not just this receptor: The amount of clinical and demographic metadata varied by source and participant and was provided uncurated.

The V end loses 4 bases and the J end loses 5 bases, and a stretch of 15 bases separates them. There are 15 amino acids in the CDR3, from cysteine to phenylalanine inclusive. Only CDR3 DNA is held: 45 bases, read in frame from base 1. CDR1 and CDR2, per the germline V gene (reference sequence), are MNHNY and SVGAGI. This TCR came from a woman aged 30 to 39 with COVID-19, enrolled during active disease. The sequencing sample was made of peripheral blood. The chain was built from TRBV6-6 and TRBJ2-1; the D gene is perhaps TRBD2, on 6 matching bases. The sequenced DNA: TGTGCCAGCAGTTCACTAGCTATAGGCCACAATGAGCAGTTCTTC. It translates to CASSSLAIGHNEQFF.